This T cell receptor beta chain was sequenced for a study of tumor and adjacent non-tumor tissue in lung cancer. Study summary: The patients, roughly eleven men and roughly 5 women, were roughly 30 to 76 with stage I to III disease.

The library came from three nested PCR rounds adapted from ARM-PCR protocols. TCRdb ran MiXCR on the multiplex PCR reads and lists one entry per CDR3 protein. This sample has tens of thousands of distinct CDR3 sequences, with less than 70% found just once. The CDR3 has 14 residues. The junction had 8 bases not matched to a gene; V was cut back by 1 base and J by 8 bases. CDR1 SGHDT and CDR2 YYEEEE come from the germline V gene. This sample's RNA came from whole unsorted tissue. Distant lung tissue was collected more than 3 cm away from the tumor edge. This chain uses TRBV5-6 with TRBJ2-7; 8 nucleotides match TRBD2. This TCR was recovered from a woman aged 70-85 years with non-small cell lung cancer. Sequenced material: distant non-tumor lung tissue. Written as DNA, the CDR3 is TGTGCCAGCAGCTTGAAGGCGGGGGGACACAAGCAGTACTTC. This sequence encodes CASSLKAGGHKQYF.